This entry lists 32 T cell receptor beta chains sequenced from one sample in a study of shared clonotypes between healthy human individuals. The protocol was immunoSEQ multiplex PCR, while the TCRdb copy is restricted to in-frame clones and leaves out a portion. In the table there are 2 million to 3 million clones, approximately 93% of which are singletons. The sample comprised naive CD4+ T cells from PBMCs. Subset of the sample: CD45RA+ positively selected. Receptors originate from a man younger than 30 in good health. Some clones in this sample may be carry-over from other donors' samples.

This clone occurred once. The CDR3: CASSLTRRGNTEAFF. Here the CDR3 DNA reads TGCGCCAGCAGCTTGACCCGCAGGGGAAATACTGAAGCTTTCTTT. The chain is built from TRBV5-1 and TRBJ1-1, with a weak D call TRBD1 (6 bases). V dropped 1 base and J dropped 5 bases, with 15 bases sitting between them. The length of the CDR3 is 15 residues. CDR1 and CDR2 from the germline V gene are SGHRS and YFSETQ.

The rearrangement uses TRBV7-8 and TRBJ1-5; no firm D call. This CDR3 contains 15 residues. Trimming took off 4 bases at V and 6 bases at J, with 16 bases between the two ends. Per the germline V gene, CDR1 is SGHVS and CDR2 is FQNEAQ. The CDR3, as DNA: TGTGCCAGCAGCTCCGCCGAAGGACGAACTCAGCCCCAGCATTTT. Its protein is CASSSAEGRTQPQHF.

The chain couples TRBV6-5 to TRBJ2-7; the match to TRBD1 covers 9 bases. V was pared by 2 bases and J by 6 bases, with 8 bases of the junction left unmatched. Germline CDR1 is MNHEY and CDR2 is SVGAGI. The CDR3 has 15 amino acids. The CDR3 reads CASSYDRRTGVEQYF. CDR3 DNA: TGTGCCAGCAGTTACGACAGGAGGACAGGGGTCGAGCAGTACTTC.

The CDR3 sequence: CASTSTGTPDQPQHF. For the CDR3, the DNA is TGTGCCAGTACCTCGACAGGAACCCCCGATCAGCCCCAGCATTTT. The chain recombines TRBV19 with TRBJ1-5, with a weak D call TRBD1 (6 bases). Germline-derived CDR1 and CDR2 are LNHDA and SQIVND (reference sequence). Trimming cost V 7 bases and J 5 bases, with 18 bases left between them. This CDR3 is built from 15 residues.

The rearrangement links TRBV10-3 to TRBJ1-2, with 10 bases matching TRBD1. The CDR3 runs 15 residues. The germline V gene encodes CDR1 ENHRY and CDR2 SYGVKD. The V and J ends lost 9 bases and 2 bases, in that order; junction bases with no gene match: 9. The CDR3 protein is CAIFPGQGPNYGYTF. The CDR3 DNA reads as TGTGCCATTTTTCCGGGACAGGGGCCCAACTATGGCTACACCTTC.

The rearrangement uses TRBV5-1 and TRBJ1-5; no reliable D call. Germline V CDR1 and CDR2: SGHRS, YFSETQ. The CDR3 runs to 15 residues. Deletions cut 2 bases from V and 1 base from J, with 10 bases between. The CDR3 nucleotides read TGCGCCAGCAGCTTACCGTTGGGAAGCAATCAGCCCCAGCATTTT. Translating it yields CASSLPLGSNQPQHF.

The chain carries TRBV11-2 and TRBJ2-1; the D is unclear. The ends were cut back, 5 bases at V and 13 bases at J, with 12 bases in the middle. CDR3 size: 11 residues. Germline V lookup: CDR1 SGHAT, CDR2 FQNNGV. CDR3 residues: CASSLSTRQFF. The CDR3 coding sequence is TGTGCCAGCAGCCTTTCTACTCGCCAGTTCTTC.

This clone was counted a single time. The chain has TRBV11-1 and TRBJ2-2; 12 nucleotides align to TRBD2. From germline, CDR1 is SGHAT and CDR2 FQDESV (reference sequence). CDR3 length: 15 amino acids. Trimming removed 1 base from V and 9 bases from J; junction bases left unmatched: 3. The CDR3 sequence: CASSLDLAGGRELFF. Here the CDR3 DNA reads TGTGCCAGCAGCTTAGATCTAGCGGGAGGGCGGGAGCTGTTTTTT. The complete variable domain, with remaining parts taken from reference TRBV11-1 and TRBJ2-2, reads EAEVAQSPRYKITEKSQAVAFWCDPISGHATLYWYRQILGQGPELLVQFQDESVVDDSQLPKDRFSAERLKGVDSTLKIQPAELGDSAMYLCASSLDLAGGRELFFGEGSRLTVL.

The chain links TRBV29-1 to TRBJ1-2; D ambiguous. Germline assignment: CDR1 SQVTM and CDR2 ANQGSEA. Trimming took off 6 bases at V and 2 bases at J, with 10 bases between the two ends. This CDR3 is 12 amino acids long. The chain's CDR3 is CSVRAANYGYTF. The CDR3 DNA reads as TGCAGCGTGAGGGCCGCAAACTATGGCTACACCTTC.

V gene TRBV28 combines with J gene TRBJ2-1; TRBD1 aligns across 8 bases. The CDR3 totals 14 residues. In germline, CDR1 is MDHEN, CDR2 SYDVKM. V was pared by 4 bases and J by 6 bases, with 5 bases of the junction left unmatched. CDR3 residues: CASSSGQAVNEQFF. The CDR3, as DNA: TGTGCCAGCAGTTCGGGACAGGCAGTCAATGAGCAGTTCTTC.

The V gene is TRBV28, the J gene TRBJ1-2; D remains ambiguous. Trimming took off 6 bases at V and 6 bases at J, with 17 bases between the two ends. From germline, CDR1 is MDHEN and CDR2 SYDVKM. The CDR3 has 14 residues. The CDR3: CASSSTGRFDGYTF. The CDR3 DNA is TGTGCCAGCAGCTCTACTGGACGTTTCGATGGCTACACCTTC.

Of note for this clone: Within the sample, other DNA sequences also encode this same CDR3. The V and J genes are TRBV5-1 and TRBJ2-7, with 7 bases matching TRBD1. Germline lookup yields CDR1 SGHRS and CDR2 YFSETQ. Trimming took 0 bases from V and 6 from J; bases not matched to a gene: 3. CDR3 length: 13 amino acids. The CDR3 coding sequence is TGCGCCAGCAGCTTGGGACAGGGTGGCGAGCAGTACTTC. It specifies CASSLGQGGEQYF.

The chain has TRBV10-3 and TRBJ2-4; D is unclear. CDR3 length: 13 amino acids. Germline loops: CDR1 ENHRY, CDR2 SYGVKD. V was cut by 0 bases and J by 7 bases, with 7 bases left in between. CDR3 in amino acids: CAISESGVNIQYF. The CDR3 nucleotides read TGTGCCATCAGTGAGTCTGGGGTGAACATTCAGTACTTC.

Only a few counts were recorded for this clone. The chain links TRBV2 to TRBJ2-2; 10 nucleotides agree with TRBD2. Germline V CDR1 and CDR2: SNHLY, FYNNEI. J gave up 7 bases and V 7 bases, and 6 bases lay outside the gene matches. This CDR3 region has 14 residues. CDR3 amino acids: CASTPGLAIGELFF. CDR3 nucleotide sequence: TGTGCCAGCACCCCGGGACTAGCGATCGGGGAGCTGTTTTTT.

Points on this clone: Other DNA sequences in the sample encode the same CDR3. The chain carries TRBV28 and TRBJ1-4, with TRBD1 as a possible D gene (5 bases). Germline-derived CDR1 and CDR2 are MDHEN and SYDVKM. The CDR3 runs to 15 residues. V lost 6 bases and J 5 bases, leaving 16 bases between the germline ends. The CDR3 region has the DNA TGTGCCAGCAGCCCCCCCGGGGCTACCAATGAAAAACTGTTTTTT. Protein: CASSPPGATNEKLFF.

The chain carries TRBV28 and TRBJ1-1; D ambiguous. The CDR3 covers 18 residues. V lost 7 bases to trimming and J lost 0 bases, with 24 bases between them. Per the germline V gene, CDR1 is MDHEN and CDR2 is SYDVKM. CDR3 in amino acids: CASTYLRGGSPMNTEAFF. The DNA of the CDR3 is TGTGCCAGCACCTACCTCCGGGGAGGGTCCCCCATGAACACTGAAGCTTTCTTT.

This clone was seen just once. CDR3 sequence (DNA): TGTGCCAGCAGCGTAGCTAGCGGGAGGGTCTACGAGCAGTACTTC. Amino acid sequence: CASSVASGRVYEQYF. The V call is TRBV9, the J call TRBJ2-5; 12 nucleotides match TRBD2. The J call may be wrong; the DNA end is better matched by TRBJ2-7. The CDR3 extends over 15 amino acids. Per germline, CDR1 SGDLS and CDR2 YYNGEE.

V usage is TRBV28 and J usage is TRBJ2-2; 14 nucleotides agree with TRBD2. The CDR3 runs to 18 residues. Per the germline V gene, CDR1 is MDHEN and CDR2 is SYDVKM. After removal of 4 bases from V and 2 bases from J, the junction contained 6 bases not matched to a gene. The DNA for the CDR3 is TGTGCCAGCAGTTCTCCCGGGACTAGCGGGAGTAACACCGGGGAGCTGTTTTTT. This codes for CASSSPGTSGSNTGELFF.

V is TRBV5-4 and J is TRBJ1-2; unclear D gene. Per the germline V gene, CDR1 is SGHNT and CDR2 is YYREEE (reference sequence). Trimming took 4 bases from V and 2 from J, leaving 12 bases between them. The CDR3 sequence is 14 residues long. The CDR3 DNA sequence: TGTGCCAGCAGCGAAGAACCATTGAACTATGGCTACACCTTC. It is translated as CASSEEPLNYGYTF.

The rearrangement links TRBV4-2 to TRBJ1-2; maybe TRBD1 (6 bases). The ends were cut back, 0 bases at V and 4 bases at J, with 21 bases in the middle. The CDR3 consists of 18 residues. Germline assignment: CDR1 LGHNA and CDR2 YNFKEQ. The DNA of the CDR3 is TGTGCCAGCAGCCAAGATGGGGCGGGACAAAACAGAGGCTATGGCTACACCTTC. Translation: CASSQDGAGQNRGYGYTF.

The chain links TRBV9 to TRBJ1-1; TRBD1 agrees at 8 bases. With 1 base clipped from V and 1 base from J, the junction kept 3 bases outside the gene matches. The CDR3 extends over 15 amino acids. The V gene's germline CDR1 is SGDLS and CDR2 YYNGEE. CDR3 region: CASSVTGTGNTEAFF. The DNA for the CDR3 is TGTGCCAGCAGCGTAACCGGGACAGGGAACACTGAAGCTTTCTTT.

The CDR3 DNA reads as TGTGCCAGTAGTCGACAGCTTGAGGGTTATGGCTACACCTTC. Its translation is CASSRQLEGYGYTF. V and J are TRBV19 and TRBJ1-2, with a weak D call TRBD1 (5 bases). The CDR3 length is 14 residues. V gave up 5 bases and J gave up 5 bases, with 15 bases separating them. Germline lookup yields CDR1 LNHDA and CDR2 SQIVND (reference sequence).

This chain joins TRBV2 and TRBJ2-1, with 7 bases lining up with TRBD1. The CDR3 runs 14 residues. The V segment lost 8 bases and the J segment 0 bases; nucleotides outside the gene matches: 4. Germline CDR1 SNHLY, CDR2 FYNNEI. The chain's CDR3 is CASLQGSSYNEQFF. The CDR3 bases are TGTGCCAGCCTACAGGGGAGCTCCTACAATGAGCAGTTCTTC.

The V and J genes are TRBV11-2 and TRBJ2-7; tentative D call: TRBD1 (6 bases). CDR1 is SGHAT and CDR2 is FQNNGV in the germline V gene. The CDR3 is 16 amino acids. V lost 1 base and J 5 bases, leaving 18 bases between the germline ends. CDR3 region: CASSLGEIRGVDEQYF. CDR3 DNA sequence: TGTGCCAGCAGCTTAGGGGAGATCAGGGGTGTCGACGAGCAGTACTTC.

The chain uses TRBV7-3 and TRBJ1-4; D is undetermined. The germline gives CDR1 SGHTA, CDR2 FQGTGA. Between the trimmed V and J ends, which lost 0 bases and 3 bases, there was a span of 8 bases. The CDR3 consists of 15 residues. This CDR3 is CASSLTGSANEKLFF. In DNA, the CDR3 is TGTGCCAGCAGCTTAACGGGGTCGGCTAATGAAAAACTGTTTTTT.

V is TRBV4-1 and J is TRBJ2-5; TRBD2 is a possible D gene (6 bases). Germline V gene sequence: CDR1 MGHRA, CDR2 YSYEKL. V was pared by 0 bases and J by 6 bases, with 14 bases between. This CDR3 is 15 amino acids long. CDR3 in amino acids: CASSQDIAGRQTQYF. CDR3 bases: TGCGCCAGCAGCCAAGATATCGCCGGGAGACAGACCCAGTACTTC.

The chain uses TRBV19 and TRBJ1-2, with D unresolved. Germline CDR1 is LNHDA and CDR2 is SQIVND (reference sequence). Trimming removed 6 bases at V and 0 bases at J, with 8 bases between. This CDR3 region has 13 residues. Here the CDR3 DNA reads TGTGCCAGTAGGGGGATCCCTAACTATGGCTACACCTTC. Amino acids: CASRGIPNYGYTF.

The genes are TRBV27 and TRBJ1-1, with D possibly being TRBD1 (5 bases). The V gene lost 8 bases and the J gene lost 5 bases, with 12 bases spanning the gap. CDR3 length: 12 residues. The germline CDR1 and CDR2 sequences are MNHEY and SMNVEV (reference sequence). CDR3: CASFTGGTEAFF. The CDR3 nucleotides read TGTGCCAGCTTTACGGGGGGGACTGAAGCTTTCTTT.

The gene calls are TRBV10-2 and TRBJ2-5, with 7 bases that match TRBD1. Germline lookup yields CDR1 WSHSY and CDR2 SAAADI. There are 15 residues in the CDR3. Losses at the gene ends were 5 bases for V and 1 base for J; bases not matched to a gene: 7. In DNA form, the CDR3 reads TGCGCCAGCAGTCCTGGACAGGTTATCCAAGAGACCCAGTACTTC. It specifies CASSPGQVIQETQYF.

This chain connects TRBV4-3 to TRBJ1-2, with D possibly being TRBD1 (5 bases). Trimming removed 0 bases at V and 0 bases at J, with 11 bases between. This CDR3 contains 16 residues. The germline V gene has CDR1 LGHNA and CDR2 YSLEER. The CDR3 nucleotides are TGCGCCAGCAGCCAAGATCCCGCCAGGGCTAACTATGGCTACACCTTC. This codes for CASSQDPARANYGYTF.

This sequence joins TRBV18 and TRBJ1-1; D is uncertain. V shed 0 bases and J shed 4 bases, with 6 bases lying between them. Germline lookup yields CDR1 KGHSH and CDR2 LQKENI. The CDR3 is made up of 13 amino acids. The CDR3 coding sequence is TGTGCCAGCTCACCACCTGAGATCACTGAAGCTTTCTTT. Residues: CASSPPEITEAFF. Drawing the rest from reference TRBV18 and TRBJ1-1, the complete variable domain is NAGVMQNPRHLVRRRGQEARLRCSPMKGHSHVYWYRQLPEEGLKFMVYLQKENIIDESGMPKERFSAEFPKEGPSILRIQQVVRGDSAAYFCASSPPEITEAFFGQGTRLTVV.

This chain joins TRBV5-1 and TRBJ1-5; D is undetermined. Germline assignment: CDR1 SGHRS and CDR2 YFSETQ. V shed 0 bases and J shed 0 bases, with 7 bases lying between them. The CDR3 covers 15 residues. The CDR3: CASSLGENSNQPQHF. The CDR3 DNA reads as TGCGCCAGCAGCTTGGGCGAGAATAGCAATCAGCCCCAGCATTTT.